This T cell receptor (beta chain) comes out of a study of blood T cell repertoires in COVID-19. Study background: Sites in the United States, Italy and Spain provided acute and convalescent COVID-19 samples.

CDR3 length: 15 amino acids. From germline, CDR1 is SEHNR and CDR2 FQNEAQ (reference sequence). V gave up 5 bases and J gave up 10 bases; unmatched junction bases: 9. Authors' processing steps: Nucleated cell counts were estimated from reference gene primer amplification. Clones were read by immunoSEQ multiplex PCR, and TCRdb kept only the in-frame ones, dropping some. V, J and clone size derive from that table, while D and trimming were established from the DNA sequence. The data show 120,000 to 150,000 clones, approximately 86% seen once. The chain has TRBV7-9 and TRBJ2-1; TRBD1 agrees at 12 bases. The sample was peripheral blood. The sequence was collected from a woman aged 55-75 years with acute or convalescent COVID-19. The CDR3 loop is CASSGPGQGAREQFF. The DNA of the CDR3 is TGTGCCAGCAGCGGACCGGGACAGGGGGCACGGGAGCAGTTCTTC.